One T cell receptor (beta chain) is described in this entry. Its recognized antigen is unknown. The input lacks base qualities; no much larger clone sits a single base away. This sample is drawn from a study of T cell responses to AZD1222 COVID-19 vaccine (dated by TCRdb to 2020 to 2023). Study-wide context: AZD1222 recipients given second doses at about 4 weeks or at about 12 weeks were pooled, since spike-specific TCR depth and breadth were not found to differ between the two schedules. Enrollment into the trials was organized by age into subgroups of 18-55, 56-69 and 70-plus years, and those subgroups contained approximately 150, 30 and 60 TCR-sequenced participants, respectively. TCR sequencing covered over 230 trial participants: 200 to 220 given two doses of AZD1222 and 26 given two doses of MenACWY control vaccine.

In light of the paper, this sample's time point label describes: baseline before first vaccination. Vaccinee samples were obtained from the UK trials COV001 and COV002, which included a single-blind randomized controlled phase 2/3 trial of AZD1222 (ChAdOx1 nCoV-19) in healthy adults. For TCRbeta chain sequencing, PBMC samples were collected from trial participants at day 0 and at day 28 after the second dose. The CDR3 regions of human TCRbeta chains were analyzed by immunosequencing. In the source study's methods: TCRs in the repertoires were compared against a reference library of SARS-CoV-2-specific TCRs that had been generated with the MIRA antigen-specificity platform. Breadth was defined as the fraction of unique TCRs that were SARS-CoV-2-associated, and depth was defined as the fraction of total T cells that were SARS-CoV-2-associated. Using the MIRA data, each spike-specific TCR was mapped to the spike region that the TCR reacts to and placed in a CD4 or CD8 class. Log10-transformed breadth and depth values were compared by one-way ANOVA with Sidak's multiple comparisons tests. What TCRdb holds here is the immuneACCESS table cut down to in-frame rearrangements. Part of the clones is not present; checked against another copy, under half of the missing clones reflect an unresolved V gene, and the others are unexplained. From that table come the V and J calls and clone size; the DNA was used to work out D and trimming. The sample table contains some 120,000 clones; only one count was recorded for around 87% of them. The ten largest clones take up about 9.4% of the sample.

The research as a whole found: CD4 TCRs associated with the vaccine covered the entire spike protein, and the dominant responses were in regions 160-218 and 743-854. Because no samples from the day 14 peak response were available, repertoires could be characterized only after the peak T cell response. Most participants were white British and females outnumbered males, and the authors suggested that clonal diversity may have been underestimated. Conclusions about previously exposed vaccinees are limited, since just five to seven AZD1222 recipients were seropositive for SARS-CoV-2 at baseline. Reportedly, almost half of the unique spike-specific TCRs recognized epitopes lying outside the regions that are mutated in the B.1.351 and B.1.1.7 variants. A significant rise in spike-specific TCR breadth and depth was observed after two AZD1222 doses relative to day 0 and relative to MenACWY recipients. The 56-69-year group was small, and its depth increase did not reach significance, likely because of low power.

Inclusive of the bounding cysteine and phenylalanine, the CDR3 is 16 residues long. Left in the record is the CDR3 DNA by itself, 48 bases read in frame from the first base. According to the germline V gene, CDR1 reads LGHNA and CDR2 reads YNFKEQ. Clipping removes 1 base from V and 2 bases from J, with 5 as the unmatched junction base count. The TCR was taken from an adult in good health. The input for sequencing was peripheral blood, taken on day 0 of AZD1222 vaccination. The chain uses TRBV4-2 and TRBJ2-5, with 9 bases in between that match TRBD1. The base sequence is TGTGCCAGCAGCCAAGTGGGAGACAGGGGGCAAGAGACCCAGTACTTC. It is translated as CASSQVGDRGQETQYF.